Following are 27 T cell receptor beta chains from one sample sequenced in a study of blood T cell repertoires in COVID-19. The data were produced by immunoSEQ multiplex PCR, yet TCRdb's version contains in-frame clones alone and is incomplete. The sample records 200,000 to 300,000 clones, about 87% being singletons. Specimen: PBMCs or T cells enriched from blood (not recorded which). The origin of the receptors is a woman between 35 and 50 years old with acute COVID-19.

V usage is TRBV9 and J usage is TRBJ2-7; D is undetermined. Germline CDR1 and CDR2: SGDLS and YYNGEE. V shed 3 bases and J shed 0 bases, with 10 bases lying between them. This CDR3 is 14 amino acids long. Written as DNA, the CDR3 is TGTGCCAGCAGCGAGGCAGGAATCTCCTACGAGCAGTACTTC. It translates to CASSEAGISYEQYF. The full variable domain, completed using reference TRBV9 and TRBJ2-7, is DSGVTQTPKHLITATGQRVTLRCSPRSGDLSVYWYQQSLDQGLQFLIQYYNGEERAKGNILERFSAQQFPDLHSELNLSSLELGDSALYFCASSEAGISYEQYFGPGTRLTVT.

The gene calls are TRBV3-1 (or the pseudogene TRBV3-2) and TRBJ1-1; D possibly corresponds to TRBD1 (5 bases). There are 12 residues in the CDR3. Germline assignment: CDR1 LGHDT and CDR2 YNNKEL (reference sequence). Deletions cut 0 bases from V and 10 bases from J, with 9 bases between. CDR3 nucleotides: TGTGCCAGCAGCCAAGAACGAAGGGGAGCTTTCTTT. Translating gives CASSQERRGAFF.

The chain carries TRBV6-2 or TRBV6-3 and TRBJ2-7; D is possibly TRBD1 (6 bases). V was trimmed by 6 bases and J by 6 bases, leaving 12 bases between them. The CDR3 consists of 12 residues. Germline loops: CDR1 MNHEY, CDR2 SVGEGT. The chain's CDR3 is CASSDTGREQYF. DNA for the CDR3: TGTGCCAGCAGCGACACAGGGCGCGAGCAGTACTTC.

The chain recombines TRBV5-1 with TRBJ1-1, with D unresolved. With 0 bases removed from V and 5 bases from J, the gap between germline ends came to 8 bases. Germline CDR1 is SGHRS and CDR2 is YFSETQ. The CDR3 runs to 13 residues. In DNA, the CDR3 is TGCGCCAGCAGCTTGGCCTACGGGACTGAAGCTTTCTTT. Amino acids: CASSLAYGTEAFF.

This chain connects TRBV10-3 to TRBJ2-3; TRBD2 aligns across 11 bases. With 5 bases clipped from V and 0 bases from J, the junction kept 10 bases outside the gene matches. Germline V gene data show CDR1 as ENHRY and CDR2 as SYGVKD. CDR3 length: 18 residues. CDR3 in DNA: TGTGCCATCAGTCCCGGGACTAGCGGAAAACCTAGCACAGATACGCAGTATTTT. This codes for CAISPGTSGKPSTDTQYF.

This clone was picked up a small number of times. The V and J genes are TRBV7-8 and TRBJ2-7; maybe TRBD2 (6 bases). The CDR3 length is 15 residues. CDR1 and CDR2 from the germline V gene are SGHVS and FQNEAQ. V gave up 1 base and J gave up 4 bases, with 14 bases separating them. The CDR3 DNA follows: TGTGCCAGCAGCTTAGGCCCCTCTGGACTATACGAGCAGTACGTC. It yields the protein CASSLGPSGLYEQYV.

CDR3 DNA: TGTGCCAGCAGCGTGGGGCGCATAACCGGGGAGCTGTTTTTT. It codes for CASSVGRITGELFF. V is TRBV9 and J is TRBJ2-2; D is perhaps TRBD1 (5 bases). The ends were cut back, 2 bases at V and 5 bases at J, with 10 bases in the middle. Germline CDR1 reads SGDLS; CDR2 reads YYNGEE. The CDR3 spans 14 residues. Combining the CDR3 with reference TRBV9 and TRBJ2-2 gives the whole variable domain DSGVTQTPKHLITATGQRVTLRCSPRSGDLSVYWYQQSLDQGLQFLIQYYNGEERAKGNILERFSAQQFPDLHSELNLSSLELGDSALYFCASSVGRITGELFFGEGSRLTVL.

The rearrangement uses TRBV19 and TRBJ1-1, with a tentative D call TRBD1 (6 bases). The CDR3 runs to 13 residues. V lost 5 bases, J lost 5 bases, and 12 bases lay in between. Germline lookup yields CDR1 LNHDA and CDR2 SQIVND (reference sequence). The DNA for the CDR3 is TGTGCCAGTAGTGCGGACAGTCGAACTGAAGCTTTCTTT. Protein sequence: CASSADSRTEAFF.

The chain has TRBV27 and TRBJ1-2; tentative D call: TRBD1 (6 bases). Germline V gene lookup returns CDR1 MNHEY and CDR2 SMNVEV (reference sequence). Between the trimmed V and J ends, which lost 0 bases and 4 bases, there was a span of 12 bases. The CDR3 runs 15 residues. CDR3 residues: CASSLSSGGAYGYTF. The CDR3 DNA sequence: TGTGCCAGCAGTTTATCGAGTGGGGGCGCCTATGGCTACACCTTC.

The gene calls are TRBV5-1 and TRBJ2-3; a weak D match, TRBD1 (6 bases). The CDR3 has 15 amino acids. V gave up 0 bases and J gave up 4 bases, with 12 bases separating them. The V gene's germline CDR1 is SGHRS and CDR2 YFSETQ. CDR3: CASSLAGTFADTQYF. The CDR3 DNA follows: TGCGCCAGCAGCTTGGCCGGGACATTCGCAGATACGCAGTATTTT.

The genes are TRBV28 and TRBJ2-3, with D tentatively TRBD2 (6 bases). The germline CDR1 and CDR2 sequences are MDHEN and SYDVKM. There are 14 residues in the CDR3. Trimming removed 4 bases at V and 3 bases at J, with 11 bases between. The chain's CDR3 is CASSSSGWTDTQYF. As DNA, the CDR3 is TGTGCCAGCAGTTCCAGCGGGTGGACAGATACGCAGTATTTT.

The chain uses TRBV3-1 (or the pseudogene TRBV3-2) and TRBJ2-7; D not certain. This CDR3 region has 15 residues. V dropped 2 bases and J dropped 3 bases, with 14 bases sitting between them. The germline V gene has CDR1 LGHDT and CDR2 YNNKEL (reference sequence). CDR3 sequence (DNA): TGTGCCAGCAGCCAATACGTGGGCTCCTACTACGAGCAGTACGTC. The encoded protein is CASSQYVGSYYEQYV.

This sequence joins TRBV30 and TRBJ1-1, with 7 bases identical to TRBD1. Trimming at V came to 0 bases and at J to 5 bases, leaving 0 bases not matched to a gene. CDR1 and CDR2 from the germline V gene are GTSNPN and SVGIG (reference sequence). The CDR3 runs to 12 residues. The CDR3 sequence: CAWSVQGTEAFF. CDR3 bases: TGTGCCTGGAGTGTACAGGGGACTGAAGCTTTCTTT.

The sample holds one count of this clone. CDR3 sequence: CASRSTGVPEAFF. CDR3 DNA: TGTGCCAGCAGATCCACAGGAGTCCCTGAAGCTTTCTTT. The V gene is TRBV6-5, the J gene TRBJ1-1; weak D call: TRBD1 (5 bases). Germline V CDR1 and CDR2: MNHEY, SVGAGI. CDR3 length: 13 amino acids. V lost 6 bases, J lost 6 bases, and 14 bases lay in between.

The chain has TRBV6-5 and TRBJ2-7; D perhaps matches TRBD1 (5 bases). CDR3 length: 11 residues. V lost 8 bases to trimming and J lost 7 bases, with 12 bases between them. The germline CDR1 and CDR2 sequences are MNHEY and SVGAGI. The CDR3 bases are TGTGCCAGCCGAGGACAAGGGGAGCAGTACTTC. This encodes CASRGQGEQYF.

The gene calls are TRBV20-1 and TRBJ2-3; TRBD1 might be the D (5 bases). Per the germline V gene, CDR1 is DFQATT and CDR2 is SNEGSKA (reference sequence). V lost 3 bases, J lost 4 bases, and 17 bases lay in between. This CDR3 comprises 15 residues. The CDR3 region has the DNA TGCAGTGCTAGTGGGGCTAGAAGGGGCCCAGATACGCAGTATTTT. As protein: CSASGARRGPDTQYF.

The chain recombines TRBV2 with TRBJ1-2, with a tentative D call TRBD1 (5 bases). Looked up from germline, CDR1 is SNHLY and CDR2 is FYNNEI. This CDR3 comprises 15 residues. The V and J ends lost 4 bases and 2 bases respectively, with 14 bases between them. The CDR3 DNA follows: TGTGCCAGCAGTGTGTCTCCGGGGGGGAACTATGGCTACACCTTC. Amino acids: CASSVSPGGNYGYTF.

The chain carries TRBV5-6 and TRBJ2-7; 10 nucleotides align to TRBD1. Germline trimming cut 5 bases from V and 6 bases from J; bases unmatched to any gene: 5. This CDR3 has 13 amino acids. The germline V gene has CDR1 SGHDT and CDR2 YYEEEE. In DNA form, the CDR3 reads TGTGCCAGCAGAAGACAGGGGGCAGTCGAGCAGTACGTC. Protein product: CASRRQGAVEQYV.

The J gene is TRBJ1-3, the V gene TRBV7-9; the D gene is possibly TRBD1 (5 bases). V lost 4 bases and J 0 bases, leaving 10 bases between the germline ends. The length of the CDR3 is 15 residues. Germline V CDR1 and CDR2: SEHNR, FQNEAQ (reference sequence). The CDR3 reads CASSSGTLSGNTIYF. CDR3 DNA sequence: TGTGCCAGCAGCTCAGGGACTCTCTCTGGAAACACCATATATTTT.

This clone has only a few counts. The rearrangement joins TRBV4-2 to TRBJ2-1; 8 nucleotides match TRBD2. This CDR3 is built from 16 residues. Germline V gives CDR1 LGHNA, CDR2 YNFKEQ. With V trimmed by 3 bases and J by 8 bases, 12 bases remained unmatched. CDR3 amino acids: CASSQLSAGGTDEQFF. DNA for the CDR3: TGTGCCAGCAGCCAGTTATCGGCGGGGGGCACAGATGAGCAGTTCTTC.

The chain uses TRBV9 and TRBJ2-5, with 8 bases matching TRBD2. CDR1 and CDR2 from the germline V gene are SGDLS and YYNGEE. There are 15 residues in the CDR3. The J segment lost 4 bases and the V segment lost 0 bases, leaving 5 bases of the junction unmatched. For the CDR3, the DNA is TGTGCCAGCAGCGTAGATACTCGGGAGGGAGAGACCCAGTACTTC. Residues: CASSVDTREGETQYF.

The table lists this clone with a count of one. The chain is built from TRBV18 and TRBJ2-5; possible D gene TRBD2, 5 bases. The CDR3 has 12 residues. Germline assignment: CDR1 KGHSH and CDR2 LQKENI. The V gene lost 4 bases and the J gene lost 6 bases, with 9 bases spanning the gap. The CDR3 reads CASSLDYKTQYF. For the CDR3, the DNA is TGTGCCAGCTCACTCGACTATAAGACCCAGTACTTC.

V is TRBV3-1 (or the pseudogene TRBV3-2) and J is TRBJ1-2; 10 nucleotides align to TRBD1. The CDR3 has 15 amino acids. J was trimmed by 4 bases and V by 1 base; bases with no gene match: 3. CDR1 is LGHDT, CDR2 YNNKEL, per germline (reference sequence). The CDR3 bases are TGTGCCAGCAGCCAAGGGGACAGGGGTGGCTATGGCTACACCTTC. As protein: CASSQGDRGGYGYTF.

The chain combines TRBV7-9 with TRBJ2-2; 10 bases are a match to TRBD1. V shed 3 bases and J 6 bases; nucleotides not matched to a gene: 4. CDR1 and CDR2 (germline): SEHNR, FQNEAQ (reference sequence). The CDR3 has 15 amino acids. CDR3 nucleotide sequence: TGTGCCAGCAGCTTCCGGACAGGGGGAGCCGGGGAGCTGTTTTTT. Encoded protein: CASSFRTGGAGELFF.

The chain carries TRBV18 and TRBJ1-4, with D hard to call. The CDR3 is made up of 16 amino acids. The germline V gene encodes CDR1 KGHSH and CDR2 LQKENI. Trimming cost V 1 base and J 7 bases, with 16 bases left between them. The CDR3 DNA sequence: TGTGCCAGCTCACCACTCCCGTGGGAGACCGGTGAAAAACTGTTTTTT. Encoded protein: CASSPLPWETGEKLFF.

This chain links TRBV5-6 with TRBJ1-1; 9 bases are shared with TRBD1. Losses at the gene ends were 6 bases for V and 4 bases for J; bases not matched to a gene: 10. This CDR3 has 15 residues. The germline V gene encodes CDR1 SGHDT and CDR2 YYEEEE. CDR3 amino acids: CASTKWDRAPTEAFF. The CDR3 DNA sequence: TGTGCCAGCACCAAATGGGACAGGGCTCCCACTGAAGCTTTCTTT.

V and J are TRBV5-6 and TRBJ2-5; possible D gene TRBD1, 6 bases. The V end lost 2 bases, the J end lost 2 bases, and 19 bases lay between the germline ends. This CDR3 spans 17 amino acids. CDR1 and CDR2 from the germline V gene are SGHDT and YYEEEE. CDR3 sequence: CASSFSRVGTSQETQYF. CDR3 coding DNA: TGTGCCAGCAGCTTTAGTAGGGTCGGGACATCTCAAGAGACCCAGTACTTC.